A single sample gave rise to the 6 T cell receptor beta chains below, sequenced in a study of T cell responses to AZD1222 COVID-19 vaccine. Generated by immunoSEQ multiplex PCR, the TCRdb table keeps only in-frame clones and is missing some. The sample lists fewer than 250,000 clones; 92% were seen once. Material: peripheral blood, obtained on day 0 of AZD1222 vaccination. Receptors originate from an adult in good health.

The chain is built from TRBV2 and TRBJ2-3; D is perhaps TRBD2 (6 bases). Germline V lookup: CDR1 SNHLY, CDR2 FYNNEI. The CDR3 runs to 13 residues. Trimming took 7 bases from V and 2 from J, leaving 10 bases between them. As DNA, the CDR3 is TGTGCCAGCATGCGGGATTCCACAGATACGCAGTATTTT. It encodes CASMRDSTDTQYF.

The V and J genes are TRBV6-4 and TRBJ1-5; no firm D call. Trimming took off 3 bases at V and 7 bases at J, with 10 bases between the two ends. The germline V gene encodes CDR1 MRHNA and CDR2 SNTAGT. CDR3 length equals 13 residues. The CDR3 region is CASSEGPGQPQHF. CDR3 coding DNA: TGTGCCAGCAGTGAAGGGCCGGGACAGCCCCAGCATTTT.

The chain is built from TRBV27 and TRBJ2-2; 9 nucleotides agree with TRBD2. CDR3 size: 16 residues. Trimming cost V 7 bases and J 6 bases; bases outside gene matches: 12. Per the germline V gene, CDR1 is MNHEY and CDR2 is SMNVEV (reference sequence). CDR3 sequence: CASTTLRGGKAGELFF. In DNA, the CDR3 is TGTGCCAGCACAACTCTGCGGGGGGGAAAGGCCGGGGAGCTGTTTTTT.

The rearrangement uses TRBV7-8 and TRBJ2-2, with 8 bases aligning to TRBD2. The trim removed 3 bases at V and 6 bases at J, leaving 9 bases unmatched. CDR3 length: 16 residues. Germline CDR1 and CDR2: SGHVS and FQNEAQ. CDR3 in DNA: TGTGCCAGCAGCTTCCGGGGGGGTTATCGTTCCGGGGAGCTGTTTTTT. Translating it yields CASSFRGGYRSGELFF.

The chain recombines TRBV7-9 with TRBJ2-1; D is undetermined. CDR1 SEHNR and CDR2 FQNEAQ come from the germline V gene (reference sequence). This CDR3 is built from 15 residues. V gave up 1 base and J gave up 6 bases, with 13 bases separating them. In DNA form, the CDR3 reads TGTGCCAGCAGCTTAGTATCTGATTTCTCCAATGAGCAGTTCTTC. It is translated as CASSLVSDFSNEQFF.

The rearrangement uses TRBV7-2 and TRBJ2-5; D call uncertain. Deletions cut 1 base from V and 4 bases from J, with 4 bases between. The CDR3 spans 12 residues. The V gene's germline CDR1 is SGHTA and CDR2 FQGNSA. CDR3 nucleotides: TGTGCCAGCAGCTTAGTGCCAGAGACCCAGTACTTC. Its translation: CASSLVPETQYF.